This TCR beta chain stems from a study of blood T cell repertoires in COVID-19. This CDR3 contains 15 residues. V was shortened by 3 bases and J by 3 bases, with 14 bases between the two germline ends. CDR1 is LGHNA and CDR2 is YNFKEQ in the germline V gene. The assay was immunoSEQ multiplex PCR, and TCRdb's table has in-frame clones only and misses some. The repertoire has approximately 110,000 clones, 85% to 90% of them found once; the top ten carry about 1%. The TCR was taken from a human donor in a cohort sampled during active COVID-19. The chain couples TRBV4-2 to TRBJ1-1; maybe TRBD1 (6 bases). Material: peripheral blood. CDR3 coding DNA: TGTGCCAGCAGCCAGGAGCTACAGGGATACACTGAAGCTTTCTTT. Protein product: CASSQELQGYTEAFF.